These T cell receptor beta chains were read from a single sample in a study of T cell responses to AZD1222 COVID-19 vaccine. Sequenced by immunoSEQ multiplex PCR; TCRdb stores in-frame clones only, minus some. The sample carries 86,000 or so clones, about 90% recorded once. The sequencing here drew on peripheral blood, taken 28 days after the second AZD1222 dose. The source of these receptors is an adult who received the AZD1222 COVID-19 vaccine. The CDR3 runs from the conserved cysteine through the conserved F or W. The D gene is left open where the match is weak. Not every row has a clone size; where given, it reads once, few, many or a size class.

v_call	clone_size	d_call	j_call	cdr3_nt	cdr3_aa
TRBV18	-	-	TRBJ2-7	TGTGCCAGCTCAGTACGGGACACCTCCTACGAGCAGTACTTC	CASSVRDTSYEQYF
TRBV27	-	-	TRBJ2-5	TGTGCCAGCAGTTTAGTCGGCGGGGAAGAGACCCAGTACTTC	CASSLVGGEETQYF
TRBV2	-	-	TRBJ2-2	TGTGCCAGCAGTGCACAGGGCACCGGGGAGCTGTTTTTT	CASSAQGTGELFF
TRBV10-1	-	TRBD2	TRBJ2-5	TGCGCCAGCAGTGAGTCGCGGCTAGCGGGGGGACAAGAGACCCAGTACTTC	CASSESRLAGGQETQYF
TRBV13	-	-	TRBJ1-2	TGTGCCAGCAGTCGGCGGGATGGCTACACCTTC	CASSRRDGYTF
TRBV7-9	-	-	TRBJ1-2	TGTGCCAGCAGCTTATTAGGGGACGGATTCTATGGCTACACCTTC	CASSLLGDGFYGYTF
TRBV11-2	-	-	TRBJ1-5	TGTGCCAGCAGTGTAAAGGGTAATCAGCCCCAGCATTTT	CASSVKGNQPQHF
TRBV3-1/TRBV3-2	-	-	TRBJ1-4	TGTGCCAGCAGCCAAGAGAGGGCAACTAATGAAAAACTGTTTTTT	CASSQERATNEKLFF
TRBV6-1	-	-	TRBJ1-2	TGTGCCAGCAGTGAACAAGGGAACTATGGCTACACCTTC	CASSEQGNYGYTF
TRBV7-3	-	-	TRBJ2-1	TGTGCCAGCAGCTTATTTAATGTCGGGTCCTACAATGAGCAGTTCTTC	CASSLFNVGSYNEQFF
TRBV7-8	-	TRBD1	TRBJ1-2	TGTGCCAGCTACTCCAACAGGGGGCTCGGCTACACCTTC	CASYSNRGLGYTF
TRBV24-1	-	TRBD2	TRBJ2-3	TGTGCCACCAGTGATCCAGGGACTAGCGGAAGGGCAGATACGCAGTATTTT	CATSDPGTSGRADTQYF
TRBV9	-	-	TRBJ2-3	TGTGCCAGCAGCGTAATGGGGGCTGCGGAAACGCAGTATTTT	CASSVMGAAETQYF
TRBV7-3	-	TRBD1	TRBJ2-7	TGTGCCAGCAGCTCGGGCAGGGGGAGCGAGCAGTACTTC	CASSSGRGSEQYF
TRBV28	-	TRBD2	TRBJ2-1	TGTGCCAGCAGTCCCCGAGGTCAGCGGGGGGGCCATGAGCAGTTCTTC	CASSPRGQRGGHEQFF
TRBV18	few	-	TRBJ2-7	TGTGCCAGCTCACCAGAAACAGGGACCGAGCAGTACTTC	CASSPETGTEQYF
TRBV6-5	few	TRBD1	TRBJ1-2	TGTGCCAGCAGCGTGGTCCAGGGGGCTGGCTACACCTTC	CASSVVQGAGYTF
TRBV2	-	-	TRBJ1-1	TGTGCCAGCAGGGATGACTTACGCAGGAACACTGAAGCTTTCTTT	CASRDDLRRNTEAFF